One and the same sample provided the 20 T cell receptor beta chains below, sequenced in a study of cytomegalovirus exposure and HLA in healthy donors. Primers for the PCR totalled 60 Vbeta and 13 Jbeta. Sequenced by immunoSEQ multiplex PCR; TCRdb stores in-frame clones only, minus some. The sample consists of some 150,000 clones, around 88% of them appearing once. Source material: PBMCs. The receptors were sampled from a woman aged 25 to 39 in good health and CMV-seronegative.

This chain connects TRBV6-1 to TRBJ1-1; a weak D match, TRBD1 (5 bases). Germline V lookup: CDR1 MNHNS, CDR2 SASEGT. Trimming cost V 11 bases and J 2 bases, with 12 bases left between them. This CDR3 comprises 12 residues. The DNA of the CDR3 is TGTGCCGGGGGGACGGGAAACACTGAAGCTTTCTTT. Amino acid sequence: CAGGTGNTEAFF.

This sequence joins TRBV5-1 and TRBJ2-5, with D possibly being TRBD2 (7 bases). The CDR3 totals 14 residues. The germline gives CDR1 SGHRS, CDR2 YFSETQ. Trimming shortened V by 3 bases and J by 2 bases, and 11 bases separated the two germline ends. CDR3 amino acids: CASSWGRGQETQYF. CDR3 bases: TGCGCCAGCAGCTGGGGGCGGGGGCAAGAGACCCAGTACTTC.

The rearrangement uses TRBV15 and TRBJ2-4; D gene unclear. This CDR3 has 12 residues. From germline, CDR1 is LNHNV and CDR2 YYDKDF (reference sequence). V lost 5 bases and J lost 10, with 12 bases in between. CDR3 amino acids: CATSPRTAIQYF. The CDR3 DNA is TGTGCCACCAGCCCCCGTACCGCGATTCAGTACTTC.

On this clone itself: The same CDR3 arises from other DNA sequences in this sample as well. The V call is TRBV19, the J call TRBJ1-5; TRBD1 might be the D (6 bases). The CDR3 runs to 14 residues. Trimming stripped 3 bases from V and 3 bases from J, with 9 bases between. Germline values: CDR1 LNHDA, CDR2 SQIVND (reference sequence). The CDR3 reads CASSIRDTNQPQHF. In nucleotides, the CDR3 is TGTGCCAGTAGTATCCGGGACACCAATCAGCCCCAGCATTTT.

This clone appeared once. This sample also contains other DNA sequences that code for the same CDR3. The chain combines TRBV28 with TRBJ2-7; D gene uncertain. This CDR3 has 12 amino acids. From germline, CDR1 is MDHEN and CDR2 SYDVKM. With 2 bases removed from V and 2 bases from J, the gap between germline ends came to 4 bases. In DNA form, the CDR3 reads TGTGCCAGCAGTTTACTCGCCTACGAGCAGTACTTC. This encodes CASSLLAYEQYF. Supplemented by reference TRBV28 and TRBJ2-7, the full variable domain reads DVKVTQSSRYLVKRTGEKVFLECVQDMDHENMFWYRQDPGLGLRLIYFSYDVKMKEKGDIPEGYSVSREKKERFSLILESASTNQTSMYLCASSLLAYEQYFGPGTRLTVT.

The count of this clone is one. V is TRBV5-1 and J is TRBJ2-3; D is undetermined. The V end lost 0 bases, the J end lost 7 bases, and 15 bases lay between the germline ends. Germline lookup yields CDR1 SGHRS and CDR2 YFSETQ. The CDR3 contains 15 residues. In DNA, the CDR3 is TGCGCCAGCAGCTTGGTTGCAGCGCCAGTGAATACGCAGTATTTT. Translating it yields CASSLVAAPVNTQYF.

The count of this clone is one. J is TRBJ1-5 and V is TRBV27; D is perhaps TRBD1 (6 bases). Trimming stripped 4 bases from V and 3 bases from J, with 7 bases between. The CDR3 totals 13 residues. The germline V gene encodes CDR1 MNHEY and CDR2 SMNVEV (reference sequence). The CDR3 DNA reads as TGTGCCAGCAGTTCAGGGGTCAATCAGCCCCAGCATTTT. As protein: CASSSGVNQPQHF.

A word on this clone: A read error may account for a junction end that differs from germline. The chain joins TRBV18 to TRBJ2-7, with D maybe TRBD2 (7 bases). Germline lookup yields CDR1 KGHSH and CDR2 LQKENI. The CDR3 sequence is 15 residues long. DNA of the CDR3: TGTGCCAGCTCGGAAGAGGGGGGGTTCGGGTCCGAGCGGTACTTC. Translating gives CASSEEGGFGSERYF.

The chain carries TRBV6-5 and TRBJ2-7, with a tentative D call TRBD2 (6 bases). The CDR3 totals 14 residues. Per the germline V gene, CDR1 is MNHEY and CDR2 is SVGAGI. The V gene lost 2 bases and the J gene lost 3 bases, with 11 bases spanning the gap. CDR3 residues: CASSYRREFYEQYF. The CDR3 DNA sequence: TGTGCCAGCAGTTACAGGCGGGAATTCTACGAGCAGTACTTC.

CDR3 region: CASSPGQGQYF. CDR3 DNA sequence: TGTGCCAGCAGCCCAGGACAGGGGCAGTATTTT. The V call is TRBV11-3, the J call TRBJ2-3; 8 nucleotides line up with TRBD1. CDR1 SGHNT and CDR2 YENEEA come from the germline V gene. The CDR3 consists of 11 residues. Trimming took 5 bases from V and 11 from J; bases not matched to a gene: 3.

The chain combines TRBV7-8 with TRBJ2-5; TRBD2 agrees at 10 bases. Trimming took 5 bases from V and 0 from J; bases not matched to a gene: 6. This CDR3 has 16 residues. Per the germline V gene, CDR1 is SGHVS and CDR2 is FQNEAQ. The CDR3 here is CASSPSGGSYQETQYF. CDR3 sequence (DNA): TGTGCCAGCAGCCCTAGCGGGGGATCGTACCAAGAGACCCAGTACTTC.

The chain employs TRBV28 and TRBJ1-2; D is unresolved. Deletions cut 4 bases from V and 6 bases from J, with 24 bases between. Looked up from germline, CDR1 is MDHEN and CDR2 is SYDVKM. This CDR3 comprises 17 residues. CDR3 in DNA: TGTGCCAGCAGTTCCCCTGCCGCACGGGAGTCCAAAGATGGCTACACCTTC. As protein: CASSSPAARESKDGYTF.

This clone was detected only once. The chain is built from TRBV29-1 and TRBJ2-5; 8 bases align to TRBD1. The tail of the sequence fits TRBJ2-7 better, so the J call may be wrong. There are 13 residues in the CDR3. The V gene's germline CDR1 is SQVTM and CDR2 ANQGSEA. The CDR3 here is CSARTGYSYEQYF. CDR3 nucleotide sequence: TGCAGCGCACGGACAGGGTACTCCTACGAGCAGTACTTC.

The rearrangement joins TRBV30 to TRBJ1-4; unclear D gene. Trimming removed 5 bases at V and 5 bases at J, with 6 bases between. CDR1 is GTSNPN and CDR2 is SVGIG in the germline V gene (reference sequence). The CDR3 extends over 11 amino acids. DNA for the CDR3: TGTGCCTGGCATTCCAATGAAAAACTGTTTTTT. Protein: CAWHSNEKLFF.

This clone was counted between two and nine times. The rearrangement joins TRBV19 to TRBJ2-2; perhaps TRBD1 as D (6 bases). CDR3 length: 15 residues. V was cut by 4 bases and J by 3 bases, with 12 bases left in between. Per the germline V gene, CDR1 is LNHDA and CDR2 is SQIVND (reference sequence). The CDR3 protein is CASSSRTDYTGELFF. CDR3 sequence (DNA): TGTGCCAGTAGTAGTAGGACAGATTACACCGGGGAGCTGTTTTTT.

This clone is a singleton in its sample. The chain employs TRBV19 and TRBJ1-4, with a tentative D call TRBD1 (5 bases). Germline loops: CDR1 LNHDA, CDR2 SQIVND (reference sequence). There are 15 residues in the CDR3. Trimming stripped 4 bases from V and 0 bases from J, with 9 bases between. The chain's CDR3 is CASSTGIPTNEKLFF. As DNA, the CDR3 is TGTGCCAGTAGTACAGGGATACCAACTAATGAAAAACTGTTTTTT.

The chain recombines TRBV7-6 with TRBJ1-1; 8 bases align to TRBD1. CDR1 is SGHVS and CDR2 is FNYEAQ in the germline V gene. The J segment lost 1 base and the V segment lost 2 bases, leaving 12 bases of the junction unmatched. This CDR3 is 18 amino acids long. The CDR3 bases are TGTGCCAGCAGCTTAATACAGGACAGGGTAGGGGAGAACACTGAAGCTTTCTTT. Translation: CASSLIQDRVGENTEAFF. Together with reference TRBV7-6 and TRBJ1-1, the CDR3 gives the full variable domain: GAGVSQSPRYKVTKRGQDVALRCDPISGHVSLYWYRQALGQGPEFLTYFNYEAQQDKSGLPNDRFSAERPEGSISTLTIQRTEQRDSAMYRCASSLIQDRVGENTEAFFGQGTRLTVV.

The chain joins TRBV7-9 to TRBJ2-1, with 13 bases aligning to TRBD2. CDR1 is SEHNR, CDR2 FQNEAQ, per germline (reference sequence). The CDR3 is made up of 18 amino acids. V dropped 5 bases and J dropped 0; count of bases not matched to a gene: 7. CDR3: CASSDPGLAGSSYNEQFF. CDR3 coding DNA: TGTGCCAGCAGCGACCCGGGACTAGCGGGAAGCTCCTACAATGAGCAGTTCTTC.

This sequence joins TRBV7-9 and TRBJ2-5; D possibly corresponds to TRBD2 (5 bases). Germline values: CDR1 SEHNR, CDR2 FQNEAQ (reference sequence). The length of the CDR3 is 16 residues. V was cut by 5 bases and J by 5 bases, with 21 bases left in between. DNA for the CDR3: TGTGCCAGCAGCATGGCCCTCGGGGTTAGATGGGAGACCCAGTACTTC. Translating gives CASSMALGVRWETQYF.

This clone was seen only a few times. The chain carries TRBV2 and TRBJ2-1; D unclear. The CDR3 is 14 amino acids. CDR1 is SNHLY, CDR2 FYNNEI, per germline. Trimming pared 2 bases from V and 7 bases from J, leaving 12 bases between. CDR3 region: CASSERLVDNEQFF. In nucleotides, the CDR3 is TGTGCCAGCAGTGAAAGGCTAGTGGATAATGAGCAGTTCTTC.